Below are 5 T cell receptor beta chains sequenced from a single sample in a study of OX40 agonist ivuxolimab in advanced cancers. Generated by immunoSEQ multiplex PCR, the TCRdb table keeps only in-frame clones and is missing some. Of some 85,000 clones listed, about 90% are singletons. Sequencing used CD4+ or CD8+ T cells sorted from blood, obtained in a trial of the OX40 agonist ivuxolimab. These receptor sequences come from an adult with an advanced solid tumor such as melanoma, head and neck, liver or kidney cancer.

V usage is TRBV10-3 and J usage is TRBJ2-1, with a tentative D call TRBD1 (6 bases). The V gene's germline CDR1 is ENHRY and CDR2 SYGVKD. V lost 0 bases and J lost 2, with 8 bases in between. The CDR3 consists of 15 residues. DNA of the CDR3: TGTGCCATCAGTGAGTCCTGGACAGCCTACAATGAGCAGTTCTTC. This sequence encodes CAISESWTAYNEQFF.

Concerning this clone itself: This CDR3 is also generated by other DNA sequences in the sample. The chain couples TRBV27 to TRBJ2-4, with D possibly matching TRBD1 (5 bases). The CDR3 runs to 16 residues. CDR1 and CDR2 from the germline V gene are MNHEY and SMNVEV (reference sequence). The V gene lost 3 bases and the J gene lost 0 bases, with 12 bases spanning the gap. The CDR3 reads CASSFTGPLAKNIQYF. The CDR3 DNA reads TGTGCCAGCAGTTTTACAGGACCCTTAGCCAAAAACATTCAGTACTTC.

In its sample, this clone is medium-sized (0.01 to 0.1%). V gene TRBV29-1 combines with J gene TRBJ1-5; 8 nucleotides align to TRBD1. CDR3 length: 14 residues. Germline lookup yields CDR1 SQVTM and CDR2 ANQGSEA. The V segment lost 6 bases and the J segment 4 bases; nucleotides outside the gene matches: 8. The CDR3 is CSVGTGLPNQPQHF. The CDR3 DNA follows: TGCAGCGTCGGGACAGGCCTACCAAATCAGCCCCAGCATTTT.

The chain links TRBV28 to TRBJ1-4; the D gene is possibly TRBD1 (5 bases). The CDR3 is 14 amino acids. V lost 6 bases to trimming and J lost 0 bases, with 8 bases between them. CDR1 is MDHEN, CDR2 SYDVKM, per germline. The CDR3 sequence: CASSWGATNEKLFF. In DNA, the CDR3 is TGTGCCAGCAGCTGGGGGGCAACTAATGAAAAACTGTTTTTT.

The rearrangement joins TRBV6-1 to TRBJ2-1; D remains unclear. CDR3 size: 15 residues. V shed 1 base and J shed 0 bases, with 7 bases lying between them. Germline CDR1 and CDR2: MNHNS and SASEGT. The CDR3, as DNA: TGTGCCAGCAGTGAAGGGCAGATCTCCTACAATGAGCAGTTCTTC. It translates to CASSEGQISYNEQFF.